This is a list of T cell receptor beta chains from one sample in a study of post-analysis software for immune sequencing data. TCRdb re-called the PCR reads with MiXCR, one entry per CDR3 protein. Of hundreds of thousands of distinct CDR3 sequences in the sample, roughly three fifths are singletons; the top ten hold approximately 11%. Sequencing input: blood. These receptor sequences come from a girl aged 2-10 years with multiple sclerosis. Both conserved end residues are part of each CDR3. Each record gives: J gene, D gene, CDR3 length, clone size, V gene, CDR3 DNA, CDR3 protein. The D gene is left open where the match is weak. Expanded clones get a size class; other rows say once, few or many, or leave the size out.

TRBJ2-1 | . | 15 | . | TRBV20-1 | TGCAGTGCCGCCTCTGTCCCGAGCTCCTACAATGAGCAGTTCTTC | CSAASVPSSYNEQFF
TRBJ2-7 | . | 14 | . | TRBV12-3/TRBV12-4 | TGTGCCAGCAGTCCTCAAGGGGACGGCTACGAGCAGTACTTC | CASSPQGDGYEQYF
TRBJ2-5 | . | 15 | . | TRBV11-2 | TGTGCCAGCAGTCTCCAACAGGGGACTTGGGAGACCCAGTACTTC | CASSLQQGTWETQYF
TRBJ2-3 | . | 15 | . | TRBV5-1 | TGCGCCAGCAGCTTGGGGGCGGGGGCGAAAGATACGCAGTATTTT | CASSLGAGAKDTQYF
TRBJ2-5 | TRBD2 | 14 | few | TRBV20-1 | TGCAGTGCTAGGGGGGGAGGGTTCCAAGAGACCCAGTACTTC | CSARGGGFQETQYF
TRBJ1-1 | . | 15 | . | TRBV7-2 | TGTGCCAGCAGCCCGTCCGGGGATCCTTCCACTGAAGCTTTCTTT | CASSPSGDPSTEAFF
TRBJ1-1 | . | 15 | once | TRBV12-3/TRBV12-4 | TGTGCCAGCAGTCGCCGGCGGGGATCGGACACTGAAGCTTTCTTT | CASSRRRGSDTEAFF
TRBJ2-3 | . | 15 | . | TRBV5-1 | TGCGCCAGCAGCGAGGACGGGGCAAGCACAGATACGCAGTATTTT | CASSEDGASTDTQYF
TRBJ2-3 | . | 13 | . | TRBV5-1 | TGCGCCAGCAGCAGGGAACTCCCAGATACGCAGTATTTT | CASSRELPDTQYF
TRBJ1-2 | TRBD1 | 15 | . | TRBV19 | TGTGCCAGTAGTTCCTGGGACAGCTTGGGGTATGGCTACACCTTC | CASSSWDSLGYGYTF
TRBJ2-7 | TRBD1 | 16 | . | TRBV12-3/TRBV12-4 | TGTGCCAGCAGTTGGTGGGACAGGGAGAGGACCTACGAGCAGTACTTC | CASSWWDRERTYEQYF
TRBJ1-4 | TRBD1 | 17 | once | TRBV20-1 | TGCAGTGCTAGAGGACATTACAGGGGCCCAACTAATGAAAAACTGTTTTTT | CSARGHYRGPTNEKLFF
TRBJ2-7 | TRBD2 | 16 | . | TRBV12-3/TRBV12-4 | TGTGCCAGCAGTCCCGTCGGCGGGAGGGGGTCCTACGAGCAGTACTTC | CASSPVGGRGSYEQYF
TRBJ2-1 | TRBD2 | 12 | . | TRBV13 | TGTGCCAGCAGCGTCGGAGCGGGGTCGCAGTTCTTC | CASSVGAGSQFF
TRBJ2-2 | . | 14 | . | TRBV7-2 | TGTGCCAGCAGCTTATGGTCGGGAGCCGGGGAGCTGTTTTTT | CASSLWSGAGELFF
TRBJ2-3 | . | 12 | . | TRBV29-1 | TGCAGCGACGGACTGGGGGCAGATACGCAGTATTTT | CSDGLGADTQYF
TRBJ2-1 | TRBD2 | 15 | . | TRBV5-1 | TGCGCCAGCAGCGCCGGGGGGGCTTCCTACAATGAGCAGTTCTTC | CASSAGGASYNEQFF
TRBJ2-3 | . | 14 | few | TRBV29-1 | TGCAGCGGGGGCCCAGGGGTGAGCACAGATACGCAGTATTTT | CSGGPGVSTDTQYF
TRBJ2-5 | TRBD2 | 15 | . | TRBV9 | TGTGCCAGCAGCGTAGGGGGACTAGAGCGAGAGACCCAGTACTTC | CASSVGGLERETQYF
TRBJ2-3 | . | 14 | . | TRBV12-3/TRBV12-4 | TGTGTCAGCAGGAAGACTCAGCACACAGATACGCAGTATTTT | CVSRKTQHTDTQYF
TRBJ1-5 | . | 16 | . | TRBV12-3/TRBV12-4 | TGTGCCAGCAGTTTTTCGCCACTTGGTAACAATCAGCCCCAGCATTTT | CASSFSPLGNNQPQHF
TRBJ1-1 | . | 9 | . | TRBV6-6 | TGTGCCAGGGCGGTCGAGGCTTTCTTT | CARAVEAFF
TRBJ2-7 | . | 14 | . | TRBV9 | TGTGCCAGCAGCGGAGCTCTCGAATCAGGCGAGCAGTACTTC | CASSGALESGEQYF
TRBJ1-2 | TRBD1 | 16 | . | TRBV27 | TGTGCCAGCAGCAGGACAGGGGGCGGTCGCGACTATGGCTACACCTTC | CASSRTGGGRDYGYTF
TRBJ2-7 | TRBD2 | 16 | . | TRBV20-1 | TGCAGTGCTAGTTCCCCTAGCGGGAGGGCCATGGAGACCCGGTACTTC | CSASSPSGRAMETRYF
TRBJ2-3 | . | 15 | . | TRBV15 | TGTGCCACCAGCAGAGATGAAGGATTAGAGGATACGCAGTATTTT | CATSRDEGLEDTQYF
TRBJ2-7 | . | 15 | . | TRBV28 | TGTGCCAGCAGTCCCAGGGGCCAAAGCTCCTACGAGCAGTACTTC | CASSPRGQSSYEQYF
TRBJ2-7 | TRBD2 | 15 | . | TRBV19 | TGTGCCAGTAGTGTATGGACTAGCGGGACCTACGAGCAGTACTTC | CASSVWTSGTYEQYF
TRBJ2-7 | . | 12 | . | TRBV2 | TGTGTCAGCAGTGTAGAAAATTACGAGCAGTACTTC | CVSSVENYEQYF
TRBJ2-1 | TRBD2 | 16 | . | TRBV20-1 | TGCAGTGCTAGTTCCCCGGGACTAGCGGGAGAAAATGAGCAGTTCTTC | CSASSPGLAGENEQFF
TRBJ1-5 | . | 14 | . | TRBV13 | TGTGCCAGCAGCTTAAGGCAGGGAGATCAGCCCCAGCATTTT | CASSLRQGDQPQHF
TRBJ2-1 | TRBD2 | 15 | few | TRBV7-7 | TGTGCTAGCAGCTTACGGCGGGAGGGCTACAATGAGCAGTTCTTC | CASSLRREGYNEQFF
TRBJ2-1 | . | 17 | . | TRBV2 | TGTGCCAGCAGTACCCCCAGGGGCGGGGTCTCCTACAATGAGCAGTTCTTC | CASSTPRGGVSYNEQFF
TRBJ2-1 | TRBD1 | 15 | . | TRBV7-2 | TGTGCCAGCAGCCGTGGACAGGTCTCCTACAATGAGCAGTTCTTC | CASSRGQVSYNEQFF
TRBJ1-1 | . | 15 | . | TRBV7-2 | TGTGCCAGCAGCCCCTACAGGTCCTCGAACACTGAAGCTTTCTTT | CASSPYRSSNTEAFF
TRBJ2-6 | . | 15 | . | TRBV6-5 | TGTGCCAGCAGTAAACAGGGATCTGGGGCCAACGTCCTGACTTTC | CASSKQGSGANVLTF
TRBJ2-1 | . | 14 | . | TRBV20-1 | TGCAGTGCTAGAGTTCGGACCACTCACAATGAGCAGTTCTTC | CSARVRTTHNEQFF
TRBJ1-2 | TRBD1 | 14 | . | TRBV12-3/TRBV12-4 | TGTGCCAGCAGTCCGTGGGACAGAAACTATGGCTACACCTTC | CASSPWDRNYGYTF
TRBJ2-7 | . | 14 | . | TRBV3-1 | TGTGCCAGCAGCCGTCAAATCGACAGCTACGAGCAGTACTTC | CASSRQIDSYEQYF
TRBJ2-1 | . | 16 | . | TRBV4-1 | TGCGCCAGCAGCCCCCAATCTCAAGGGGGGGACAATGAGCAGTTCTTC | CASSPQSQGGDNEQFF
TRBJ2-3 | . | 15 | few | TRBV30 | TGTGCCTGGAGGCCCCGGCTTAGGGCACCAGATACGCAGTATTTT | CAWRPRLRAPDTQYF
TRBJ2-1 | TRBD2 | 15 | . | TRBV7-8 | TGTGCCAGCAGCCCGGGACTAGCGGAACACAATGAGCAGTTCTTC | CASSPGLAEHNEQFF
TRBJ2-1 | . | 13 | . | TRBV7-9 | TGTGCCAGCAGCCGCGGGACAGTCAATGAGCAGTTCTTC | CASSRGTVNEQFF
TRBJ2-2 | . | 16 | . | TRBV5-6 | TGTGCCAGCAGCTTTAGAGGGGTGGTCCGAGCCGGGGAGCTGTTTTTT | CASSFRGVVRAGELFF
TRBJ2-3 | TRBD2 | 13 | . | TRBV20-1 | TGCAGTGCTCGTCTAGCGGGGACAGATACGCAGTATTTT | CSARLAGTDTQYF
TRBJ2-4 | . | 16 | . | TRBV6-5 | TGTGCCAGCAGTTCGCCACAGGGCCTTAGTGGGAACATTCAGTACTTC | CASSSPQGLSGNIQYF
TRBJ2-3 | TRBD2 | 17 | . | TRBV20-1 | TGCAGTGCTAGTCCGGGACTAGCGGGAGTCGTCATTCTTACGCAGTATTTT | CSASPGLAGVVILTQYF
TRBJ1-2 | TRBD1 | 15 | few | TRBV7-9 | TGTGCCAGCAGCTTAGCGCAGGGACAGGATTATGGCTACACCTTC | CASSLAQGQDYGYTF
TRBJ1-2 | . | 14 | once | TRBV20-1 | TGCAGTGCTAGGGGGACACAACTTAACTATGGCTACACCTTC | CSARGTQLNYGYTF
TRBJ2-1 | TRBD2 | 15 | . | TRBV20-1 | TGCAGTGCTAGACCCTCCTTGCGGGAGTACGATGAGCAGTTCTTC | CSARPSLREYDEQFF